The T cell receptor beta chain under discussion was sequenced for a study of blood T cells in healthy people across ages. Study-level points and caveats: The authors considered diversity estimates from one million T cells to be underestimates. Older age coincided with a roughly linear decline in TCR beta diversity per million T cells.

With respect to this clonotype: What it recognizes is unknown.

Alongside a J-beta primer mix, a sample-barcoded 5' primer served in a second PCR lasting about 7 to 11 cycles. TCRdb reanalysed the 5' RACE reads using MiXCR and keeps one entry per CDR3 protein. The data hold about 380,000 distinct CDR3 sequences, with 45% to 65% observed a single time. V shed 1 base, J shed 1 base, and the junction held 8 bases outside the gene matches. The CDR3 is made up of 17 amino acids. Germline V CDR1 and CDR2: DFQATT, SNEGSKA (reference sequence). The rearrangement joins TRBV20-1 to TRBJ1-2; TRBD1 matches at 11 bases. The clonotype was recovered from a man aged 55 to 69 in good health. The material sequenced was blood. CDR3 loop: CSARGRLDRGRNYGYTF. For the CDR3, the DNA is TGCAGTGCTAGAGGTCGACTGGACAGGGGGCGTAACTATGGCTACACCTTC.